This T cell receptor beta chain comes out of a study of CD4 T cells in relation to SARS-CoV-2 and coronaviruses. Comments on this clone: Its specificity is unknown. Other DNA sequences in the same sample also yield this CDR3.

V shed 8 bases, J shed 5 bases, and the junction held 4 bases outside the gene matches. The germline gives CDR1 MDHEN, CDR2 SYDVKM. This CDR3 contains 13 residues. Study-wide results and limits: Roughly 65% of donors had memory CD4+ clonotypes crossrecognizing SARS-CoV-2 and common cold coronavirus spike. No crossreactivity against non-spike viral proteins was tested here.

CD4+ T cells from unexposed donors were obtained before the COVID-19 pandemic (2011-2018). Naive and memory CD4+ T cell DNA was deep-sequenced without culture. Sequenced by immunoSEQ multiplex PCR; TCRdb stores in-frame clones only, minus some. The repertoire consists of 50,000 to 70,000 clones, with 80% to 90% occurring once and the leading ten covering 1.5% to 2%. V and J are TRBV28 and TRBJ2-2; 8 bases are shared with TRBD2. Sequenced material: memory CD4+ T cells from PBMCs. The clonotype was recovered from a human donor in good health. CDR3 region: CASGGGSTGELFF. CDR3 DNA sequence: TGTGCCAGCGGCGGGGGGTCAACCGGGGAGCTGTTTTTT.